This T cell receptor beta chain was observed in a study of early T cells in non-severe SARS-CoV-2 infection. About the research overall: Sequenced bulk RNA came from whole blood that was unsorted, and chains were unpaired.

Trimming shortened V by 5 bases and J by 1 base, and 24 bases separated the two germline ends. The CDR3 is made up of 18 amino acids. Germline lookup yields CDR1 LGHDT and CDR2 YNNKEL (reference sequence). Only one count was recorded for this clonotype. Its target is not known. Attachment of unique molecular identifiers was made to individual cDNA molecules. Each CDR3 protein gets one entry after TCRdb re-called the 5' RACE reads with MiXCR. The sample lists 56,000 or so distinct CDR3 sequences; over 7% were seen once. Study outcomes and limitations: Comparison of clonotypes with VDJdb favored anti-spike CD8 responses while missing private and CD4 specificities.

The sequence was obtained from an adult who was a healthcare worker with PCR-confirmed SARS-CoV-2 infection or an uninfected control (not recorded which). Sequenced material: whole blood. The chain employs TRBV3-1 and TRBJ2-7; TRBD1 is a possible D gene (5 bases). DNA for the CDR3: TGTGCCAGCAGCAAACTAATGACCGACAGCTCTGGGTCCTACGAGCAGTACTTC. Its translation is CASSKLMTDSSGSYEQYF.